Listed below are T cell receptor beta chains from one sample, sequenced in a study of shared clonotypes between healthy human individuals. The protocol was immunoSEQ multiplex PCR, while the TCRdb copy is restricted to in-frame clones and leaves out a portion. This table holds over a million clones, roughly 96% found once. Sequences were obtained from naive CD4+ T cells sorted from blood. The receptor set was obtained from a man aged 25 to 40 in good health. Both conserved end residues are part of each CDR3. The order of the fields is V gene, clone size, J gene, D gene, CDR3 protein, CDR3 DNA. D genes are given only for firm matches. A row's size may be missing; if present it is once, few, many or a size class.

TRBV4-1	NA	TRBJ1-2	NA	CASSQDRVGNYGYTF	TGCGCCAGCAGCCAAGATAGGGTTGGTAACTATGGCTACACCTTC
TRBV2	NA	TRBJ2-7	TRBD1	CASKRQGPPYEQYF	TGTGCCAGCAAAAGACAGGGACCCCCCTACGAGCAGTACTTC
TRBV28	NA	TRBJ2-1	NA	CASSLSPPSPHEQFF	TGTGCCAGCAGTTTAAGCCCCCCTAGCCCCCATGAGCAGTTCTTC
TRBV6-9	NA	TRBJ2-7	NA	CASSDQGSSSYEQYF	TGTGCCAGCAGTGATCAGGGGTCGAGCTCCTACGAGCAGTACTTC
TRBV2	NA	TRBJ2-5	TRBD2	CASSGREGETQYF	TGTGCCAGCAGTGGCAGGGAGGGGGAGACCCAGTACTTC
TRBV28	once	TRBJ1-2	NA	CASSFGLGYTF	TGTGCCAGCAGTTTTGGGCTTGGCTACACCTTC
TRBV12-5	NA	TRBJ2-1	TRBD2	CASGASGRAYNEQFF	TGTGCTAGTGGGGCTAGCGGGAGGGCCTACAATGAGCAGTTCTTC
TRBV5-1	NA	TRBJ2-3	NA	CASSLSLRVDTQYF	TGCGCCAGCAGCTTGTCGCTCAGGGTGGATACGCAGTATTTT
TRBV20-1	NA	TRBJ2-5	NA	CSASNQETQYF	TGCAGTGCTAGCAACCAAGAGACCCAGTACTTC
TRBV7-9	NA	TRBJ2-1	NA	CASSRRSNEQFF	TGTGCCAGCAGCCGGAGATCCAATGAGCAGTTCTTC
TRBV5-6	NA	TRBJ2-7	TRBD1	CASSPTGHKPYEQYF	TGTGCCAGCAGCCCGACAGGGCATAAGCCCTACGAGCAGTACTTC
TRBV5-1	NA	TRBJ2-1	TRBD2	CASSPPLTLAVINEQFF	TGCGCCAGCAGCCCCCCCCTGACGCTAGCGGTTATCAATGAGCAGTTCTTC
TRBV6-1	once	TRBJ2-5	TRBD1	CASSGTRGETQYF	TGTGCCAGCAGTGGGACCAGGGGGGAGACCCAGTACTTC
TRBV7-9	NA	TRBJ1-4	TRBD1	CASSNRGIDEKLFF	TGTGCCAGCAGCAACAGGGGGATCGATGAAAAACTGTTTTTT
TRBV9	NA	TRBJ2-5	NA	CASSVGASQETQYF	TGTGCCAGCAGCGTAGGGGCTAGCCAAGAGACCCAGTACTTC
TRBV28	few	TRBJ1-5	NA	CASSLSRQPQHF	TGTGCCAGCAGTTTATCCAGGCAGCCCCAGCATTTT
TRBV5-1	NA	TRBJ2-7	TRBD1	CASSLGGGPTYEQYF	TGCGCCAGCAGCTTAGGGGGCGGGCCAACCTACGAGCAGTACTTC
TRBV21-1	NA	TRBJ2-3	NA	CASSKLQGEPTSPTDTQYF	TGTGCCAGCAGCAAATTGCAGGGGGAACCCACTTCGCCCACAGATACGCAGTATTTT
TRBV19	NA	TRBJ2-1	NA	CASSMIPSSQFF	TGTGCCAGTAGTATGATTCCTAGCTCCCAGTTCTTC
TRBV2	NA	TRBJ2-3	TRBD2	CASRKNSGFSTDTQYF	TGTGCCAGCAGGAAAAATAGCGGGTTTAGCACAGATACGCAGTATTTT
TRBV14	once	TRBJ2-2	TRBD1	CASSIRQGSNTGELFF	TGTGCCAGCAGCATCCGACAGGGGTCCAACACCGGGGAGCTGTTTTTT
TRBV13	once	TRBJ2-5	TRBD2	CASSLGRLAGVETQYF	TGTGCCAGCAGCTTAGGAAGGTTAGCGGGAGTAGAGACCCAGTACTTC
TRBV18	NA	TRBJ2-7	TRBD2	CASSGSRLAGGRVEQYF	TGTGCCAGCTCAGGCAGCAGACTAGCGGGAGGCCGGGTCGAGCAGTACTTC
TRBV29-1	NA	TRBJ1-4	NA	CSVTLNEKLFF	TGCAGCGTTACCCTTAATGAAAAACTGTTTTTT
TRBV7-9	NA	TRBJ2-3	TRBD2	CASSFGLAGRADTQYF	TGTGCCAGCAGCTTCGGCCTAGCGGGGAGGGCGGATACGCAGTATTTT
TRBV6-1	NA	TRBJ1-5	NA	CASRPGNGGNQPQHF	TGTGCCAGCAGACCGGGGAATGGAGGCAATCAGCCCCAGCATTTT
TRBV27	NA	TRBJ2-7	TRBD2	CASSGSTSGRNEQYF	TGTGCCAGCAGCGGATCGACTAGCGGGAGGAACGAGCAGTACTTC
TRBV7-8	NA	TRBJ1-5	NA	CASSPAVGGGGSNQPQHF	TGTGCCAGCAGCCCTGCTGTGGGGGGGGGTGGAAGCAATCAGCCCCAGCATTTT
TRBV25-1	NA	TRBJ2-1	NA	CASSEPSSPYNEQFF	TGTGCCAGCAGTGAACCCAGTAGTCCCTACAATGAGCAGTTCTTC
TRBV28	NA	TRBJ2-2	TRBD2	CASSALTSGRAGELFF	TGTGCCAGCAGTGCCCTGACTAGCGGGAGGGCCGGGGAGCTGTTTTTT
TRBV6-5	NA	TRBJ2-5	NA	CASSYGKLQETQYF	TGTGCCAGCAGTTACGGCAAACTCCAAGAGACCCAGTACTTC
TRBV9	NA	TRBJ1-5	NA	CASSELRRHQPQHF	TGTGCCAGCAGTGAGCTCAGGCGCCATCAGCCCCAGCATTTT
TRBV28	NA	TRBJ1-1	NA	CASNLPGGSGRTEAFF	TGTGCCAGCAACCTCCCCGGGGGCAGCGGAAGGACTGAAGCTTTCTTT
TRBV7-3	NA	TRBJ2-7	TRBD1	CASSRRDRGYEQYF	TGTGCCAGCAGCCGCCGGGACAGGGGATACGAGCAGTACTTC
TRBV18	NA	TRBJ2-6	NA	CASSPRAGLSSGANVLTF	TGTGCCAGCTCACCACGGGCAGGGTTAAGCTCTGGGGCCAACGTCCTGACTTTC
TRBV9	once	TRBJ2-7	TRBD2	CASSPPDWTSSYEQYF	TGTGCCAGCAGCCCGCCGGACTGGACTAGCTCCTACGAGCAGTACTTC
TRBV18	once	TRBJ2-1	TRBD2	CASSPWRELNEQFF	TGTGCCAGCTCACCCTGGCGGGAGTTGAATGAGCAGTTCTTC
TRBV6-5	NA	TRBJ2-2	TRBD1	CASTSQGGNTGELFF	TGTGCCAGCACCTCACAGGGGGGGAACACCGGGGAGCTGTTTTTT
TRBV9	once	TRBJ1-1	NA	CASSVEGYTEAFF	TGTGCCAGCAGCGTAGAGGGTTACACTGAAGCTTTCTTT
TRBV4-3	NA	TRBJ2-3	TRBD2	CASSQAPGGRADTQYF	TGCGCCAGCAGCCAAGCCCCTGGCGGGAGGGCGGATACGCAGTATTTT
TRBV20-1	NA	TRBJ1-1	NA	CSAWITEAFF	TGCAGTGCTTGGATCACTGAAGCTTTCTTT
TRBV5-1	once	TRBJ2-1	NA	CASSLAGEFSNEQFF	TGCGCCAGCAGCTTGGCCGGGGAGTTTTCCAATGAGCAGTTCTTC
TRBV2	NA	TRBJ2-2	TRBD1	CASSGGQGGTGELFF	TGTGCCAGCAGCGGGGGACAGGGCGGGACCGGGGAGCTGTTTTTT
TRBV5-1	NA	TRBJ2-2	NA	CASSVISFQQRTNTGELFF	TGCGCCAGCAGCGTAATTTCGTTTCAACAGAGGACGAACACCGGGGAGCTGTTTTTT
TRBV29-1	once	TRBJ1-1	NA	CSGKGFVTEAFF	TGCAGCGGGAAAGGTTTTGTCACTGAAGCTTTCTTT
TRBV29-1	once	TRBJ2-1	TRBD1	CSGTGGWEQFF	TGCAGCGGAACAGGGGGTTGGGAGCAGTTCTTC
TRBV5-1	NA	TRBJ2-7	TRBD1	CASSAAGRGQSEQYF	TGCGCCAGCAGCGCGGCGGGTAGGGGGCAGAGCGAGCAGTACTTC
TRBV7-9	NA	TRBJ1-2	NA	CASSLEAARYGYTF	TGTGCCAGCAGCTTAGAAGCGGCAAGATATGGCTACACCTTC
TRBV5-4	once	TRBJ1-2	TRBD1	CASTVQGAEGYTF	TGTGCCAGCACTGTGCAGGGGGCCGAGGGCTACACCTTC
TRBV7-8	NA	TRBJ2-2	NA	CASSPEGPLRVNTGELFF	TGTGCCAGCAGCCCCGAAGGCCCTCTGCGCGTGAACACCGGGGAGCTGTTTTTT
TRBV28	NA	TRBJ2-1	NA	CASIGFRAVSYNEQFF	TGTGCCAGCATCGGATTCAGGGCGGTTTCCTACAATGAGCAGTTCTTC
TRBV5-6	NA	TRBJ2-7	NA	CASSSRATMAYEQYF	TGTGCCAGCAGCTCCCGGGCCACTATGGCCTACGAGCAGTACTTC
TRBV28	NA	TRBJ1-5	NA	CASSLLSGARGPQHF	TGTGCCAGCAGTTTATTATCAGGGGCCAGAGGGCCCCAGCATTTT
TRBV18	NA	TRBJ1-1	NA	CASSSKQGNTEAFF	TGTGCCAGCTCATCCAAACAGGGGAACACTGAAGCTTTCTTT
TRBV18	NA	TRBJ1-1	NA	CASSPPSGQTMNTEAFF	TGTGCCAGCTCACCACCCTCAGGCCAGACAATGAACACTGAAGCTTTCTTT
TRBV11-3	NA	TRBJ2-2	NA	CASSLGYAGELFF	TGTGCCAGCAGCTTAGGGTATGCCGGGGAGCTGTTTTTT
TRBV5-5	NA	TRBJ2-1	NA	CASSSSYVPEQFF	TGTGCCAGCAGCTCCTCCTACGTTCCTGAGCAGTTCTTC
TRBV5-1	NA	TRBJ1-3	TRBD1	CASSLASPGGSGNTIYF	TGCGCCAGCAGCTTGGCTAGTCCAGGGGGCTCTGGAAACACCATATATTTT
TRBV5-1	few	TRBJ1-2	TRBD1	CASSLGDRSDGYTF	TGCGCCAGCAGCTTGGGGGACAGATCTGATGGCTACACCTTC
TRBV7-2	NA	TRBJ2-1	TRBD1	CASSLRNRGDQFF	TGTGCCAGCAGCTTAAGAAACAGGGGGGACCAGTTCTTC